The present T cell receptor beta chain was sequenced within a study of cytomegalovirus exposure and HLA in healthy donors. Notes on the study in general: Accurate HLA-A and HLA-B prediction from TCR beta sequences was reported for most subjects. The authors judged a highly shared variant cluster likely a sequencing artifact. With high specificity and sensitivity, the classifier reportedly diagnosed cytomegalovirus status.

PCR amplification relied on 60 Vbeta primers (plus 13 Jbeta primers). Here immunoSEQ multiplex PCR was the method, and the copy in TCRdb shows in-frame clones only, minus some. The table has about 140,000 clones, around 85% seen once. Comments on this clone: The antigen is undetermined.

V gave up 4 bases and J gave up 7 bases; unmatched junction bases: 16. This CDR3 is built from 17 residues. CDR1 is LGHNA, CDR2 YNFKEQ, per germline. This TCR derives from a female donor in good health and CMV-seronegative. This chain connects TRBV4-2 to TRBJ1-2; 9 nucleotides agree with TRBD1. The sample comprised PBMCs. This CDR3 reads CASSRVGSRDRVGGYTF. The CDR3 DNA is TGTGCCAGCAGCCGCGTTGGATCCCGGGACAGGGTGGGTGGCTACACCTTC.